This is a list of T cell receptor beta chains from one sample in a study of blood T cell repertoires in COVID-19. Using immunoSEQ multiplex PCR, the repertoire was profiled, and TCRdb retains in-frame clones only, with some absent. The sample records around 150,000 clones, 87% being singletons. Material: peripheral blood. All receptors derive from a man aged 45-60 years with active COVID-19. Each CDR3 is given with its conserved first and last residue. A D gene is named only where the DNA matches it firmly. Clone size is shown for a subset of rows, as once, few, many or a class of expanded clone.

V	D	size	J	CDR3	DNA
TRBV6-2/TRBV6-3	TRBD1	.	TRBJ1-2	CASSGTGGFGYTF	TGTGCCAGCAGTGGTACAGGGGGCTTTGGCTACACCTTC
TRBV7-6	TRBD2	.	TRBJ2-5	CARALAGGWETQYF	TGTGCCAGGGCCCTAGCGGGGGGTTGGGAGACCCAGTACTTC
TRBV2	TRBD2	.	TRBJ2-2	CASSDRAGVFIAGELFF	TGTGCCAGCAGTGATCGTGCGGGGGTCTTCATTGCCGGGGAGCTGTTTTTT
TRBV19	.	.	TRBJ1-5	CASTLGGDQPQHF	TGTGCCAGTACCCTTGGGGGGGATCAGCCCCAGCATTTT
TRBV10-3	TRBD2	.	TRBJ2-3	CAISPAGGPTDTQYF	TGTGCCATCAGCCCTGCGGGGGGCCCCACAGATACGCAGTATTTT
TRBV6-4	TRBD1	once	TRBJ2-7	CASSDGGQGANCSSYEQYF	TGTGCCAGCAGTGACGGGGGCCAGGGGGCGAATTGTTCTTCCTACGAGCAGTACTTC
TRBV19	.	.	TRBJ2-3	CASSVRWEDDPSTDTQYF	TGTGCCAGTAGTGTCCGGTGGGAGGATGACCCTAGCACAGATACGCAGTATTTT
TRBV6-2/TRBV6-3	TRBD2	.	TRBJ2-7	CASSSGLVEYEQYF	TGTGCCAGCAGCTCCGGACTAGTTGAGTACGAGCAGTACTTC
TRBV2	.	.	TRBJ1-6	CASTEDYNSPLHF	TGTGCCTCCACAGAAGACTATAATTCACCCCTCCACTTT
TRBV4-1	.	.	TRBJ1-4	CASSQDRVIGKLFF	TGCGCCAGCAGCCAAGACAGGGTTATAGGGAAACTGTTTTTT
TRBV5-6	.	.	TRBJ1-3	CASSSPAYSGMDTIYF	TGTGCCAGCAGCTCGCCCGCCTATAGTGGTATGGACACCATATATTTT
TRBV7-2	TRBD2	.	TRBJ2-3	CASSSNRLAGVVGF	TGTGCCAGCAGCTCCAACCGACTAGCGGGGGTGGTTGGGTTT
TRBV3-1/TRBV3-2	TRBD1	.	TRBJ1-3	CASSRNRGGNGNTIYF	TGTGCCAGCAGCCGTAATAGAGGGGGCAACGGAAACACCATATATTTT
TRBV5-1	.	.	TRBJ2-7	CASSLAPTEAYEQYF	TGCGCCAGCAGCTTGGCCCCGACAGAGGCCTACGAGCAGTACTTC
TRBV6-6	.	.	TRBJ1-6	CASSYMEVGSPLHF	TGTGCCAGCAGTTATATGGAGGTTGGTTCACCCCTCCACTTT
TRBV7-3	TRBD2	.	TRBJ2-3	CASSWSGGNTDTQYF	TGTGCCAGCAGCTGGAGCGGGGGGAACACAGATACGCAGTATTTT
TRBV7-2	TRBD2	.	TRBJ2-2	CASSARAGGATGELFF	TGTGCCAGCAGCGCCCGCGCGGGGGGGGCGACCGGGGAGCTGTTTTTT
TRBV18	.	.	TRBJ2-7	CASSPGQGTYEQYF	TGTGCCAGCTCACCCGGGCAGGGAACCTACGAGCAGTACTTC
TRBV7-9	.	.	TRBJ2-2	CASTFQGSTGELFF	TGTGCCAGCACCTTTCAGGGTTCGACCGGGGAGCTGTTTTTT
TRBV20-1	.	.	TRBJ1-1	CSASDTEAFF	TGCAGTGCTTCCGACACTGAAGCTTTCTTT
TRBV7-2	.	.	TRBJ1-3	CASSKRRDSSGNTIYF	TGTGCCAGCAGCAAGCGACGCGACAGCTCTGGAAACACCATATATTTT
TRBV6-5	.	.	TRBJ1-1	CASGPGVSNTEAFF	TGTGCCAGCGGGCCGGGGGTCTCGAACACTGAAGCTTTCTTT
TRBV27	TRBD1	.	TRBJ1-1	CASRLGQGANTEAFF	TGTGCCAGCAGATTGGGTCAGGGGGCGAACACTGAAGCTTTCTTT
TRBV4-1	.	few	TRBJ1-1	CASSQDLRSSRGRMNTEAFF	TGCGCCAGCAGCCAAGACCTACGATCTTCGAGAGGGCGCATGAACACTGAAGCTTTCTTT
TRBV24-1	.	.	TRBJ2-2	CATRSGSAGELFF	TGTGCCACCAGGTCCGGGAGCGCCGGGGAGCTGTTTTTT
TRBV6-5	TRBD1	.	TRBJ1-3	CASSAAGTGGNTIYF	TGTGCCAGCAGCGCCGCCGGGACAGGAGGAAACACCATATATTTT
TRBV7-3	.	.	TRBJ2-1	CASQRIPGGEQFF	TGTGCCAGCCAAAGGATCCCCGGGGGTGAGCAGTTCTTC
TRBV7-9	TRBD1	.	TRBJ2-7	CASSLLGYQPGQVLYEQYF	TGTGCCAGCAGCTTATTAGGGTACCAGCCGGGACAGGTACTGTACGAGCAGTACTTC
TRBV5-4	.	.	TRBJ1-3	CASSLVGGRGSGNTIYF	TGTGCCAGCAGCTTGGTCGGGGGTCGGGGCTCTGGAAACACCATATATTTT
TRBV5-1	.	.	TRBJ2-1	CASSLTTGSSYNEQFF	TGCGCCAGCAGCTTGACCACAGGGAGCTCCTACAATGAGCAGTTCTTC
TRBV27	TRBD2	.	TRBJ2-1	CASSVALAGVSRQFF	TGTGCCAGCAGCGTAGCACTAGCGGGGGTAAGCCGGCAGTTCTTC
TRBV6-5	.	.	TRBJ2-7	CASSYYGGTPMNEQYF	TGTGCCAGCAGTTACTATGGGGGGACCCCTATGAACGAGCAGTACTTC
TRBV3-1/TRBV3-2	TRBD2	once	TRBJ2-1	CASSRQRGYSYNEQFF	TGTGCCAGCAGCCGGCAGCGGGGGTACTCCTACAATGAGCAGTTCTTC
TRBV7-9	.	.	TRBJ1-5	CASGRQTGPQHF	TGTGCCAGCGGGCGGCAGACAGGGCCCCAGCATTTT
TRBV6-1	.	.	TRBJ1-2	CASSEVTGHLEYGYTF	TGTGCCAGCAGTGAAGTGACAGGCCATCTCGAATATGGCTACACCTTC
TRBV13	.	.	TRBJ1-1	CASSLGSTPEAFF	TGTGCCAGCAGCTTAGGCTCGACTCCTGAAGCTTTCTTT
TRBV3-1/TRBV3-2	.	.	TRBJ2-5	CASSPTGETQYF	TGTGCCAGCAGCCCGACAGGCGAGACCCAGTACTTC
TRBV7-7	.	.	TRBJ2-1	CASSSSTYNEQFF	TGTGCCAGCAGCTCCTCGACTTACAATGAGCAGTTCTTC
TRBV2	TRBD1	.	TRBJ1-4	CASSPGQGNEKLFF	TGTGCCAGCTCCCCGGGACAGGGAAATGAAAAACTGTTTTTT
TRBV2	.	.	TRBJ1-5	CASNSFPQPQHF	TGTGCCAGCAATTCCTTCCCCCAGCCCCAGCATTTT
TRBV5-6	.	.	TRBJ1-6	CASSRRSSPLHF	TGTGCCAGCAGCCGGAGGAGTTCACCCCTCCACTTT
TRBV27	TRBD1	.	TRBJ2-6	CASSFRGLRSGANVLTF	TGTGCCAGCAGTTTCAGGGGGCTCAGGTCTGGGGCCAACGTCCTGACTTTC
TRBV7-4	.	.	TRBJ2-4	CASTISPAGVVKNIQYF	TGTGCCAGCACCATAAGCCCGGCAGGGGTGGTCAAAAACATTCAGTACTTC
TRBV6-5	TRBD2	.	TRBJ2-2	CASSYTTSGGAGELFF	TGTGCCAGCAGTTACACCACTAGCGGGGGGGCCGGGGAGCTGTTTTTT
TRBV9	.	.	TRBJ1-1	CASSADSILNTEAFF	TGTGCCAGCAGCGCGGACAGTATATTGAACACTGAAGCTTTCTTT
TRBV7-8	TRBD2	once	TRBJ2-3	CASSTSGGAGDTQYF	TGTGCCAGCAGCACGTCCGGGGGGGCCGGGGATACGCAGTATTTT
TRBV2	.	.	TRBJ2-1	CASSPPGRGGPYNEQFF	TGTGCCAGCAGTCCACCGGGAAGGGGGGGCCCCTACAATGAGCAGTTCTTC
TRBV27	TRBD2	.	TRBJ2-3	CASSESGWGPLSSGGSSTDTQYF	TGTGCCAGCAGTGAGTCGGGGTGGGGGCCTCTCTCCAGCGGGGGTTCTAGCACAGATACGCAGTATTTT
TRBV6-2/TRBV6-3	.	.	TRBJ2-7	CASSYKEGAYEQYF	TGTGCCAGCAGTTACAAGGAAGGAGCCTACGAGCAGTACTTC
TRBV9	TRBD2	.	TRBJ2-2	CASSLSGGRTNTGELFF	TGTGCCAGCAGCCTTAGCGGGGGGCGTACGAACACCGGGGAGCTGTTTTTT
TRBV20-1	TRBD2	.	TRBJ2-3	CSASPTSGGADTQYF	TGCAGTGCTAGTCCCACTAGCGGGGGGGCAGATACGCAGTATTTT